The 17 T cell receptor beta chains presented below share a single source sample, sequenced in a study of blood T cell repertoires in COVID-19. Clones were read by immunoSEQ multiplex PCR, and TCRdb kept only the in-frame ones, dropping some. The data show 120,000 or so clones, with approximately 71% seen just once and 2% to 2.5% held by the top ten. Sequenced material: peripheral blood. The receptor set was obtained from a woman in her 70s with acute or convalescent COVID-19.

This clone was seen only a few times. The V and J genes are TRBV11-2 and TRBJ2-6; TRBD1 matches at 12 bases. The CDR3 runs to 18 residues. V trimming: 1 base; J trimming: 4 bases; junction bases outside the gene matches: 5. From germline, CDR1 is SGHAT and CDR2 FQNNGV. CDR3 sequence (DNA): TGTGCCAGCAGCTTAGTGAGGGACAGGGGGCCGGGGGCCAACGTCCTGACTTTC. Protein product: CASSLVRDRGPGANVLTF.

This clone was counted a few times. This chain connects TRBV6-6 to TRBJ2-2; tentative D call: TRBD2 (5 bases). V lost 4 bases, J lost 2 bases, and 14 bases lay in between. This CDR3 is built from 16 residues. CDR1 is MNHNY, CDR2 SVGAGI, per germline (reference sequence). The CDR3 spells CASSFHRESNTGELFF. In DNA, the CDR3 is TGTGCCAGCAGTTTCCACCGGGAATCTAACACCGGGGAGCTGTTTTTT.

V and J are TRBV19 and TRBJ1-4; TRBD1 aligns across 10 bases. The CDR3 spans 16 residues. Germline-derived CDR1 and CDR2 are LNHDA and SQIVND (reference sequence). V lost 5 bases and J lost 8; bases outside the gene matches: 11. As DNA, the CDR3 is TGTGCCAGTAGTCCGCGACAGGGGGCGACGGGGGAAAAACTGTTTTTT. Its protein product is CASSPRQGATGEKLFF. The full variable domain, rest sourced from reference TRBV19 and TRBJ1-4, is DGGITQSPKYLFRKEGQNVTLSCEQNLNHDAMYWYRQDPGQGLRLIYYSQIVNDFQKGDIAEGYSVSREKKESFPLTVTSAQKNPTAFYLCASSPRQGATGEKLFFGSGTQLSVL.

This clone was seen repeatedly, ten times or more. The chain recombines TRBV7-9 with TRBJ2-7; tentatively, D is TRBD2 (5 bases). V lost 1 base and J 2 bases, leaving 18 bases between the germline ends. CDR1 is SEHNR and CDR2 is FQNEAQ in the germline V gene (reference sequence). The CDR3 contains 17 residues. CDR3 sequence: CASSLGGRAPPPYEQYF. CDR3 in DNA: TGTGCCAGCAGCTTAGGTGGGCGGGCGCCTCCACCCTACGAGCAGTACTTC.

In its sample, this clone was seen a few times. The rearrangement links TRBV18 to TRBJ2-6, with 8 bases identical to TRBD1. Looked up from germline, CDR1 is KGHSH and CDR2 is LQKENI. CDR3 length: 17 residues. The V and J ends lost 3 bases and 0 bases, in that order; junction bases with no gene match: 4. The CDR3 sequence is CASSPTGESSGANVLTF. CDR3 bases: TGTGCCAGCTCACCGACAGGGGAAAGCTCTGGGGCCAACGTCCTGACTTTC.

This chain joins TRBV5-6 and TRBJ1-6; 9 bases map to TRBD1. Losses at the gene ends were 4 bases for V and 6 bases for J; bases not matched to a gene: 5. The CDR3 is made up of 15 amino acids. The germline V gene has CDR1 SGHDT and CDR2 YYEEEE. Here the CDR3 reads CASSPDRGINSPLHF. DNA for the CDR3: TGTGCCAGCAGCCCGGACAGGGGCATTAATTCACCCCTCCACTTT.

The V and J genes are TRBV7-9 and TRBJ1-2; D perhaps matches TRBD1 (6 bases). This CDR3 has 12 residues. Germline CDR1 and CDR2: SEHNR and FQNEAQ (reference sequence). V was shortened by 7 bases and J by 10 bases, with 16 bases between the two germline ends. The CDR3 region is CASTIRGNAYTF. Here the CDR3 DNA reads TGTGCCAGCACCATTAGGGGGAATGCCTACACCTTC.

This chain uses TRBV5-1 with TRBJ2-2; perhaps TRBD1 as D (6 bases). Trimming shortened V by 3 bases and J by 1 base, and 10 bases separated the two germline ends. CDR1 is SGHRS, CDR2 YFSETQ, per germline. This CDR3 comprises 15 residues. This CDR3 is CASSSGQLNTGELFF. Here the CDR3 DNA reads TGCGCCAGCAGCTCAGGACAGCTGAACACCGGGGAGCTGTTTTTT.

The rearrangement joins TRBV10-2 to TRBJ1-6; 9 positions match TRBD1. V was clipped by 0 bases and J by 5 bases; unmatched bases: 5. In germline, CDR1 is WSHSY, CDR2 SAAADI. This CDR3 contains 17 residues. In DNA form, the CDR3 reads TGCGCCAGCAGTGAGTCCTCCGGGACAGGGAATAATTCACCCCTCCACTTT. It yields the protein CASSESSGTGNNSPLHF.

The genes are TRBV10-3 and TRBJ1-6, with 7 bases lining up with TRBD1. V was clipped by 6 bases and J by 7 bases; unmatched bases: 9. Germline lookup yields CDR1 ENHRY and CDR2 SYGVKD. The CDR3 contains 15 residues. CDR3 coding DNA: TGTGCCATCAGCCGAGGACGGGACAGCAATTCACCCCTCCACTTT. It translates to CAISRGRDSNSPLHF.

The rearrangement links TRBV10-1 to TRBJ2-1, with TRBD2 matching over 7 bases. Germline V gives CDR1 WNHNN, CDR2 SYGVQD (reference sequence). The CDR3 runs to 13 residues. The V and J ends lost 8 bases and 9 bases, in that order; junction bases with no gene match: 10. The chain's CDR3 is CASGRVSGGEQFF. CDR3 nucleotide sequence: TGCGCCAGCGGGAGGGTTTCAGGAGGTGAGCAGTTCTTC.

This chain uses TRBV6-6 with TRBJ1-2; D is unresolved. Germline V CDR1 and CDR2: MNHNY, SVGAGI (reference sequence). The CDR3 loop spans 11 amino acids. Trimming shortened V by 8 bases and J by 8 bases, and 12 bases separated the two germline ends. The CDR3, as DNA: TGTGCCAGCGTCACGCTTGGCGGCTACACCTTC. As protein: CASVTLGGYTF.

The chain has TRBV4-3 and TRBJ2-1, with 13 bases aligning to TRBD2. V shed 1 base, J shed 6 bases, and the junction held 6 bases outside the gene matches. The CDR3 covers 17 residues. CDR1 is LGHNA, CDR2 YSLEER, per germline. DNA of the CDR3: TGCGCCAGCAGCCAAGCCCTAACTAGCGGGGGGGCCAATGAGCAGTTCTTC. Translation gives CASSQALTSGGANEQFF.

In its sample, this clone was seen once. V usage is TRBV28 and J usage is TRBJ2-5, with 10 bases aligning to TRBD2. CDR3 length: 15 amino acids. The V segment lost 6 bases and the J segment 3 bases; nucleotides outside the gene matches: 7. Germline values: CDR1 MDHEN, CDR2 SYDVKM. The CDR3 nucleotides are TGTGCCAGCAGCCTGGCCGGGACTAGCGAAGAGACCCAGTACTTC. It translates to CASSLAGTSEETQYF.

This clone has a handful of counts. The gene calls are TRBV9 and TRBJ2-3, with TRBD2 as a possible D gene (5 bases). The CDR3 is 15 residues long. CDR1 and CDR2 from the germline V gene are SGDLS and YYNGEE. The V end was cut by 4 bases, the J end by 2 bases, with 14 bases between. The CDR3 nucleotides are TGTGCCAGCAGCATAAGCGGAGCTATCACAGATACGCAGTATTTT. Translated: CASSISGAITDTQYF.

This clone came up a few times. The chain joins TRBV28 to TRBJ2-7; the match to TRBD2 covers 7 bases. The CDR3 has 13 amino acids. Losses at the gene ends were 6 bases for V and 3 bases for J; bases not matched to a gene: 5. Per germline, CDR1 MDHEN and CDR2 SYDVKM. In DNA form, the CDR3 reads TGTGCCAGCAGGGGGGGGGTCCGCTACGAGCAGTACTTC. Translating it yields CASRGGVRYEQYF.

This clone has a handful of counts. The chain recombines TRBV27 with TRBJ2-7; a possible D gene is TRBD2 (5 bases). The CDR3 loop spans 16 amino acids. Germline lookup yields CDR1 MNHEY and CDR2 SMNVEV (reference sequence). V was shortened by 0 bases and J by 4 bases, with 16 bases between the two germline ends. Here the CDR3 DNA reads TGTGCCAGCAGTTTATCGGTAGCGTCCAGTGGTTACGAGCAGTACTTC. As protein: CASSLSVASSGYEQYF.